This note documents a single T cell receptor beta chain sequence. Antigen specificity is unknown. Germline V lookup: CDR1 LNHNV, CDR2 YYDKDF (reference sequence). V lost 6 bases and J lost 5, with 14 bases in between. This CDR3 region has 14 residues. These data are taken from a study of beta chain features in type 1 diabetes. Sorting with CD45RO/CCR7/CD25/CD127/CD95/CD27 yielded naive, central memory, regulatory and stem-like memory CD4+ cells. As every portion of the isolated RNA was reverse transcribed, the sequencing read expressed TCRB transcripts. Measured with immunoSEQ multiplex PCR; TCRdb has only the in-frame clones, and not every one. The repertoire holds roughly 500,000 clones, with approximately 31% as singletons. Study-wide findings and caveats: The study notes PCR might favor shorter templates equally in patients and controls. No resolution was reached here on whether HLA type influences TCRB rearrangement.

The receptor comes from a man younger than 35 in good health. The chain has TRBV15 and TRBJ1-5, with unresolved D. What was sequenced was naive CD4+ T cells from blood. The CDR3 loop is CATSLANLDQPQHF. The DNA of the CDR3 is TGTGCCACCAGTCTGGCTAATCTTGATCAGCCCCAGCATTTT. The full variable domain, completed using reference TRBV15 and TRBJ1-5, is DAMVIQNPRYQVTQFGKPVTLSCSQTLNHNVMYWYQQKSSQAPKLLFHYYDKDFNNEADTPDNFQSRRPNTSFCFLDIRSPGLGDTAMYLCATSLANLDQPQHFGDGTRLSIL.